The 10 T cell receptor beta chains below were found in one sample sequenced in a study of PD-1 blockade in mismatch repair-deficient tumors. TCRdb's table, derived via immunoSEQ multiplex PCR, lists solely in-frame clones and lacks some. This table holds about 35,000 clones, approximately 80% found once. Material: PBMCs, obtained around 6 weeks after starting pembrolizumab. These receptor sequences come from an adult with mismatch repair-deficient cancer.

The chain is built from TRBV10-3 and TRBJ1-5; TRBD1 aligns across 8 bases. Germline V gene lookup returns CDR1 ENHRY and CDR2 SYGVKD. Trimming removed 9 bases from V and 0 bases from J; junction bases left unmatched: 10. The CDR3 sequence is 16 residues long. CDR3 bases: TGTGCCATTTCGACAGGGGATCTGGATAGCAATCAGCCCCAGCATTTT. Translating it yields CAISTGDLDSNQPQHF.

This clone was picked up a small number of times. The CDR3 bases are TGTGCCAGCAGCCAAGAAGGGAGGGGACGCAACTACAATGAGCAGTTCTTC. Its translation: CASSQEGRGRNYNEQFF. The chain combines TRBV14 with TRBJ2-1; 7 bases match TRBD2. The CDR3 extends over 17 amino acids. CDR1 is SGHDN, CDR2 FVKESK, per germline. V lost 0 bases to trimming and J lost 3 bases; unmatched junction nucleotides: 8.

CDR3 amino acids: CASSLSRTSGFTDTQYF. CDR3 nucleotide sequence: TGTGCCAGCAGTTTATCGAGGACTAGCGGTTTCACAGATACGCAGTATTTT. This sequence joins TRBV27 and TRBJ2-3; TRBD2 matches 10 bases. There are 17 residues in the CDR3. Germline CDR1 MNHEY, CDR2 SMNVEV (reference sequence). V was pared by 0 bases and J by 2 bases, with 5 bases of the junction left unmatched.

The chain joins TRBV19 to TRBJ2-1, with D tentatively TRBD2 (6 bases). CDR1 is LNHDA and CDR2 is SQIVND in the germline V gene (reference sequence). The CDR3 runs to 14 residues. The germline V and J ends were trimmed by 3 bases and 8 bases, with 14 bases remaining between them. As DNA, the CDR3 is TGTGCCAGTAGTATTCCTAGCGAGCGGGATGAGCAGTTCTTC. It yields the protein CASSIPSERDEQFF.

V usage is TRBV4-1 and J usage is TRBJ2-7, with 9 bases matching TRBD1. Germline loops: CDR1 MGHRA, CDR2 YSYEKL. The length of the CDR3 is 17 residues. Trimming at V came to 4 bases and at J to 0 bases, leaving 10 bases not matched to a gene. For the CDR3, the DNA is TGCGCCAGCAGCCGATCAGCCGGACAGGGGAGCTCCTACGAGCAGTACTTC. Translation: CASSRSAGQGSSYEQYF.

The chain is built from TRBV11-2 and TRBJ2-3; TRBD2 aligns across 8 bases. In germline, CDR1 is SGHAT, CDR2 FQNNGV. The length of the CDR3 is 15 residues. After removal of 5 bases from V and 1 base from J, the junction contained 5 bases not matched to a gene. The CDR3 DNA reads TGTGCCAGCAGCGGCGCGGGGGGCGGCACAGATACGCAGTATTTT. Protein: CASSGAGGGTDTQYF.

The chain is built from TRBV10-2 and TRBJ2-1; 13 positions match TRBD2. Trimming removed 4 bases from V and 4 bases from J; junction bases left unmatched: 1. Germline CDR1 reads WSHSY; CDR2 reads SAAADI. This CDR3 comprises 15 residues. Here the CDR3 reads CASSGTSGSYNEQFF. The CDR3 region has the DNA TGCGCCAGCAGTGGGACTAGCGGGAGTTACAATGAGCAGTTCTTC.

The CDR3 sequence: CASSGNAGGPEAFF. DNA for the CDR3: TGTGCCAGCAGTGGAAACGCAGGGGGGCCTGAAGCTTTCTTT. This chain joins TRBV6-4 and TRBJ1-1, with 7 bases identical to TRBD1. V shed 4 bases and J 6 bases; nucleotides not matched to a gene: 8. Germline assignment: CDR1 MRHNA and CDR2 SNTAGT. The CDR3 sequence is 14 residues long.

The table lists this clone with a count of one. This sequence joins TRBV10-3 and TRBJ1-4; a possible D gene is TRBD1 (6 bases). The CDR3 sequence is 16 residues long. Deletions cut 8 bases from V and 3 bases from J, with 19 bases between. Germline assignment: CDR1 ENHRY and CDR2 SYGVKD. The CDR3 is CAIPAGESEANEKLFF. The DNA of the CDR3 is TGTGCCATCCCCGCAGGGGAATCCGAAGCTAATGAAAAACTGTTTTTT.

This chain connects TRBV7-9 to TRBJ1-4, with a possible D match to TRBD1 (5 bases). Per the germline V gene, CDR1 is SEHNR and CDR2 is FQNEAQ (reference sequence). Trimming removed 4 bases at V and 3 bases at J, with 12 bases between. The CDR3 is 15 amino acids. The CDR3 DNA reads TGTGCCAGCAGCTCCACGGGGGGGTCTAATGAAAAACTGTTTTTT. This gives the protein CASSSTGGSNEKLFF.